This passage covers 7 T cell receptor beta chains from one sample sequenced in a study of cytomegalovirus exposure and HLA in healthy donors. PCR employed 60 Vbeta and 13 Jbeta primers. TCRdb's table, derived via immunoSEQ multiplex PCR, lists solely in-frame clones and lacks some. This sample has about 150,000 clones, with approximately 74% found just once. Sequencing was done on a sample of PBMCs. These receptors came from a man aged 18 to 29 in good health and CMV-seronegative.

This clone was seen a few times. The CDR3 DNA is TGTGCCAGCAGCTTGAGAACAGATAACTATGGCTACACCTTC. This translates into CASSLRTDNYGYTF. The chain employs TRBV7-2 and TRBJ1-2, with D hard to call. The V end lost 3 bases, the J end lost 1 base, and 9 bases lay between the germline ends. This CDR3 is built from 14 residues. Germline CDR1 reads SGHTA; CDR2 reads FQGNSA.

The chain uses TRBV30 and TRBJ1-2, with TRBD1 as a possible D gene (5 bases). V dropped 2 bases and J dropped 4 bases, with 14 bases sitting between them. The CDR3 covers 14 residues. Germline CDR1 reads GTSNPN; CDR2 reads SVGIG (reference sequence). CDR3 amino acids: CAWSTFQGRYGYTF. The CDR3, as DNA: TGTGCCTGGAGTACTTTCCAGGGTCGCTATGGCTACACCTTC.

The chain carries TRBV6-1 and TRBJ2-7, with 10 bases identical to TRBD2. Germline values: CDR1 MNHNS, CDR2 SASEGT. CDR3 length equals 14 residues. V lost 5 bases, J lost 4 bases, and 5 bases stayed unmatched. CDR3 in amino acids: CASSLAGAQYEQYV. In nucleotides, the CDR3 is TGTGCCAGCAGTCTAGCGGGGGCCCAATACGAGCAGTACGTC.

CDR3 DNA sequence: TGTGCCAGCAGCTTGGCGCTAGCGGGGGGGTGGGTATACGCAGATACGCAGTATTTT. It yields the protein CASSLALAGGWVYADTQYF. The chain employs TRBV5-4 and TRBJ2-3, with TRBD2 matching over 12 bases. The CDR3 consists of 19 residues. The ends lost 0 bases at V and 4 bases at J; junction bases unmatched: 12. Germline CDR1 is SGHNT and CDR2 is YYREEE (reference sequence).

V is TRBV19 and J is TRBJ1-1; 8 bases map to TRBD1. Germline assignment: CDR1 LNHDA and CDR2 SQIVND (reference sequence). After removal of 9 bases from V and 0 bases from J, the junction contained 6 bases not matched to a gene. This CDR3 is 14 amino acids long. The CDR3 sequence: CASNHRGVNTEAFF. CDR3 DNA: TGTGCCAGCAATCACAGGGGGGTGAACACTGAAGCTTTCTTT.

The DNA of the CDR3 is TGTGCCAGTAGTACTCAGGTTCGCACTGAAGCTTTCTTT. Translation: CASSTQVRTEAFF. The gene calls are TRBV19 and TRBJ1-1; no reliable D call. With 4 bases removed from V and 4 bases from J, the gap between germline ends came to 10 bases. The CDR3 is 13 amino acids. The V gene's germline CDR1 is LNHDA and CDR2 SQIVND (reference sequence).

The rearrangement joins TRBV19 to TRBJ1-3; no clear D. CDR1 and CDR2 from the germline V gene are LNHDA and SQIVND (reference sequence). The V end was cut by 3 bases, the J end by 4 bases, with 10 bases between. The CDR3 spans 14 residues. In DNA form, the CDR3 reads TGTGCCAGTAGTATGATGGCGGGGGGAAACACCATATATTTT. Encoded protein: CASSMMAGGNTIYF.